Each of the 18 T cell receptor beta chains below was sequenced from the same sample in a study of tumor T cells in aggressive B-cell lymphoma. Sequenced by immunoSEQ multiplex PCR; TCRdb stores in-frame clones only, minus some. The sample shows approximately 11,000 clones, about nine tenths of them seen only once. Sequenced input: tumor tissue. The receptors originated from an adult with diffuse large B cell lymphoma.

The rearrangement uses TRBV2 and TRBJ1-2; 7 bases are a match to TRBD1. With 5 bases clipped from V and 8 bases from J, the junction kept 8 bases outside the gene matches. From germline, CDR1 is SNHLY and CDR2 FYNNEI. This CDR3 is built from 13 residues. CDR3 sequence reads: CASSRTTGRGYTF. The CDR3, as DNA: TGTGCCAGCAGTAGAACGACAGGGAGGGGCTACACCTTC.

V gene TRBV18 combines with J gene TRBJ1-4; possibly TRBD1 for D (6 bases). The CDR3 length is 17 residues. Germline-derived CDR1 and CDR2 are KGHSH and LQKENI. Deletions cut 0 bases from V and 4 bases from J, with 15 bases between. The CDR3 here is CASSPPVGARHNEKLFF. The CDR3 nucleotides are TGTGCCAGCTCACCACCGGTGGGGGCACGCCATAATGAAAAACTGTTTTTT.

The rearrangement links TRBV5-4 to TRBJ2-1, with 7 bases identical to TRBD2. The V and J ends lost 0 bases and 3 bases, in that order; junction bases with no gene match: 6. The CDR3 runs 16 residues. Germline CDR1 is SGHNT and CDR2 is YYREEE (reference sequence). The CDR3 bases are TGTGCCAGCAGCTTGGCTCCCGGGACTAACTACAATGAGCAGTTCTTC. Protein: CASSLAPGTNYNEQFF.

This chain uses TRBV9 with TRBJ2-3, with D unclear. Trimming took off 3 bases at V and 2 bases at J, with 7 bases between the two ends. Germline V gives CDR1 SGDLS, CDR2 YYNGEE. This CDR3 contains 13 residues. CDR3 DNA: TGTGCCAGCAGCGGGCATAACACAGATACGCAGTATTTT. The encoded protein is CASSGHNTDTQYF.

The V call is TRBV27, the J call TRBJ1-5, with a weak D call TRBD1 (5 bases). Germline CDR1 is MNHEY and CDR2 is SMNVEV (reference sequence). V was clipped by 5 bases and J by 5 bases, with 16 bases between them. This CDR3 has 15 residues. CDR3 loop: CASSGTGTGDQPQHF. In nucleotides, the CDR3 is TGTGCCAGCAGTGGAACCGGGACTGGGGATCAGCCCCAGCATTTT.

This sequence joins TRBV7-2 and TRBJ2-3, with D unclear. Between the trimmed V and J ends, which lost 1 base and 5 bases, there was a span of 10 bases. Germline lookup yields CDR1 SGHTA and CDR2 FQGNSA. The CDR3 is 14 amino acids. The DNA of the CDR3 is TGTGCCAGCAGCTTAGTACAGTACGGAGATACGCAGTATTTT. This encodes CASSLVQYGDTQYF.

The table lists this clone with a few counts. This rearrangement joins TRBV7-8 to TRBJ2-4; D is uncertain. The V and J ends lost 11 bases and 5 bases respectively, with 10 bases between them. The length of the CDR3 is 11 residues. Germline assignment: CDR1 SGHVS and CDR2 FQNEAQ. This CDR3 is CAVYIENIQYF. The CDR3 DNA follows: TGTGCCGTGTACATCGAAAACATTCAGTACTTC. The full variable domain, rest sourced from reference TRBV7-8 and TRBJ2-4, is GAGVSQSPRYKVAKRGQDVALRCDPISGHVSLFWYQQALGQGPEFLTYFQNEAQLDKSGLPSDRFFAERPEGSVSTLKIQRTQQEDSAVYLCAVYIENIQYFGAGTRLSVL.

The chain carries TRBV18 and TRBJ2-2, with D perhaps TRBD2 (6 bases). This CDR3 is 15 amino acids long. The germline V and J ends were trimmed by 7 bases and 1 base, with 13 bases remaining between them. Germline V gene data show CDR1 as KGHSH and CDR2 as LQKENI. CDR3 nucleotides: TGTGCCAGCTGTAAATTGCGGGAGAACACCGGGGAGCTGTTTTTT. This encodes CASCKLRENTGELFF.

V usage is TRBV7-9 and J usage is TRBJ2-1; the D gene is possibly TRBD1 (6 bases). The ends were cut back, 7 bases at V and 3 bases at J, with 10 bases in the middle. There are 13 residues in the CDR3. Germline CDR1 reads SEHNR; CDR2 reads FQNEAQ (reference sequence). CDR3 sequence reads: CASKGTNYNEQFF. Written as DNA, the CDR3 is TGTGCCAGCAAAGGGACAAACTACAATGAGCAGTTCTTC.

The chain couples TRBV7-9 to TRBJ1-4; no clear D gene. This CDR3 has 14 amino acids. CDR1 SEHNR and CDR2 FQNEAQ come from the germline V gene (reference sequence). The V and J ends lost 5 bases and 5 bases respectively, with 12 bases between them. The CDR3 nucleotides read TGTGCCAGCAGCCTCTCCAGAGCGAATGAAAAACTGTTTTTT. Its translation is CASSLSRANEKLFF.

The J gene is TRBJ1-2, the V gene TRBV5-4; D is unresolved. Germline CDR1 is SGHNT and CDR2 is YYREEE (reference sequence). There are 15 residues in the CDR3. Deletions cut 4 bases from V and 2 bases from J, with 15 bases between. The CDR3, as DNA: TGTGCCAGCAGCCCAGACTTGGCTTCAAACTATGGCTACACCTTC. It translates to CASSPDLASNYGYTF. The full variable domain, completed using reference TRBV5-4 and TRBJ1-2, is ETGVTQSPTHLIKTRGQQVTLRCSSQSGHNTVSWYQQALGQGPQFIFQYYREEENGRGNFPPRFSGLQFPNYSSELNVNALELDDSALYLCASSPDLASNYGYTFGSGTRLTVV.

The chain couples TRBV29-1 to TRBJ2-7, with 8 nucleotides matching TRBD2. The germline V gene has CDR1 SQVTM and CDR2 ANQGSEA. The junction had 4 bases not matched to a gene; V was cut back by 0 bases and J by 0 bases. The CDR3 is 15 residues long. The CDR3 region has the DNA TGCAGCGTTGAAGACGTCGCGGGAGGCTCCTACGAGCAGTACTTC. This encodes CSVEDVAGGSYEQYF.

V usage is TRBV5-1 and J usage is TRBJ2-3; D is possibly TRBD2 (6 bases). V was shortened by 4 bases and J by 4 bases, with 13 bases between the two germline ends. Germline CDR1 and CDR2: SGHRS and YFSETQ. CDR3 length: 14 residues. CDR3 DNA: TGCGCCAGCAGCACCGGGACTCTCGCAGATACGCAGTATTTT. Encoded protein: CASSTGTLADTQYF.

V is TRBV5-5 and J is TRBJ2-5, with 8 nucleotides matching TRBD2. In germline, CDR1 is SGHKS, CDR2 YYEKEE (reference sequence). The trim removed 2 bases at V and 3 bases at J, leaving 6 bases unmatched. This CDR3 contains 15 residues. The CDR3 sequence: CASSFRGGPEETQYF. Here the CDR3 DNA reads TGTGCCAGCAGCTTCCGGGGGGGCCCCGAAGAGACCCAGTACTTC.

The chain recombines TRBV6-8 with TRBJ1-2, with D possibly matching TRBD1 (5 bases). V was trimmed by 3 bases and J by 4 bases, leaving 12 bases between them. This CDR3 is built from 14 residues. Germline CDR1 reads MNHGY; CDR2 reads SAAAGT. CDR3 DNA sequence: TGTGCCAGCAGTTATAGGGGCGCAAGCTATGGCTACACCTTC. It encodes CASSYRGASYGYTF.

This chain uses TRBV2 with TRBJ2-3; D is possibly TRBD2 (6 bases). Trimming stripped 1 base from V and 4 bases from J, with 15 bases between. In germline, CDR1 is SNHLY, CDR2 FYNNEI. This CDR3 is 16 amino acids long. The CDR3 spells CASSEGTGTSSDTQYF. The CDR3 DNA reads TGTGCCAGCAGTGAAGGGACGGGTACTAGCTCAGATACGCAGTATTTT.

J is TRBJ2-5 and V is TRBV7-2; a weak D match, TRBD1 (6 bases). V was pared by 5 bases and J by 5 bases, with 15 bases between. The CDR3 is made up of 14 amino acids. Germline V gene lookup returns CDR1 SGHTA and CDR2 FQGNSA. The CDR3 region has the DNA TGTGCCAGCAGCGTATACCTACAGGGTGAGACCCAGTACTTC. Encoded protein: CASSVYLQGETQYF.

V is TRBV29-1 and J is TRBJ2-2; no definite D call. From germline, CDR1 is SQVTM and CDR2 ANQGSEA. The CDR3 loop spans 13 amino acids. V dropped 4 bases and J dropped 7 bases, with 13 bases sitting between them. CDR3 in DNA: TGCAGCGTTGCCCGGTTTATCGACGGGGAGCTGTTTTTT. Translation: CSVARFIDGELFF.